This T cell receptor (beta chain) originates from a study of control samples from healthy donors and cancer patients. This clone appeared a few times. Generated by immunoSEQ multiplex PCR, the TCRdb table keeps only in-frame clones and is missing some. The data contain about 110,000 clones, roughly nine tenths of them singletons. Germline CDR1 is SQVTM and CDR2 is ANQGSEA. This CDR3 contains 12 residues. The ends were cut back, 4 bases at V and 3 bases at J, with 8 bases in the middle. Sequences were obtained from blood. The rearrangement uses TRBV29-1 and TRBJ2-3, with no clear D. The source is a human donor in good health. The donor label of this sample is uncertain. DNA of the CDR3: TGCAGCGTTGTCCTGCGGACAGATACGCAGTATTTT. Amino acids: CSVVLRTDTQYF.